This T cell receptor beta chain was sequenced during a study of T cells in Graves' hyperthyroidism and ophthalmopathy. There are many counts of this clonotype. Amplified TCR beta CDR3 regions derived from RNA transcripts. The HTBI primer set drove a first-round RT-PCR of the TCR CDR3. TCRdb independently ran MiXCR on the multiplex PCR reads; one entry per CDR3 protein. Seen here are 350,000 or so distinct CDR3 sequences, 15% to 20% observed once, and the top ten hold 15% to 17%. The TCR sequence derives from a middle-aged woman with Graves' ophthalmopathy. The specimen sequenced was blood.

The CDR3 loop reads CASSLVLLGSTGELFF. CDR3 coding DNA: TGTGCCAGCAGCTTAGTTTTATTAGGGTCCACCGGGGAGCTGTTTTTT. This chain links TRBV11-1 with TRBJ2-2; no clear D gene. The V end was cut by 1 base, the J end by 4 bases, with 13 bases between. The CDR3 is made up of 16 amino acids. Germline loops: CDR1 SGHAT, CDR2 FQDESV (reference sequence).